These T cell receptor beta chains were read from a single sample in a study of blood T cell repertoires in COVID-19. Libraries were prepared by immunoSEQ multiplex PCR; TCRdb keeps only in-frame clonotypes and omits some of them. Among a few hundred thousand clones listed, about nine tenths were seen once. Sequences were obtained from peripheral blood. The receptors originated from a man aged 60 to 69 with acute or convalescent COVID-19. Each CDR3 is given with its conserved first and last residue. The D gene is left open where the match is weak. Clone size is stated in some rows and not others, as once, few, many or a class when expanded.

V,D,J,size,CDR3,DNA
TRBV21-1,.,TRBJ1-5,.,CASSQRRGGENQPQHF,TGTGCCAGCAGTCAGAGAAGGGGAGGGGAAAATCAGCCCCAGCATTTT
TRBV12-5,TRBD2,TRBJ2-7,.,CASGFGLAGGRLYEQYF,TGTGCTAGTGGATTTGGACTAGCGGGAGGGCGGTTGTACGAGCAGTACTTC
TRBV5-6,.,TRBJ2-5,once,CASSRGWPGEETQYF,TGTGCCAGCAGCCGAGGGTGGCCAGGTGAAGAGACCCAGTACTTC
TRBV2,.,TRBJ1-1,.,CASRPTSIGDTEAFF,TGTGCCAGCAGGCCTACTTCGATCGGGGACACTGAAGCTTTCTTT
TRBV5-1,.,TRBJ1-2,.,CASSFSYYGYTF,TGCGCCAGCAGCTTCAGTTACTATGGCTACACCTTC
TRBV6-5,TRBD1,TRBJ1-4,once,CASSSGTGEKLFF,TGTGCCAGCAGTTCCGGGACAGGGGAAAAACTGTTTTTT
TRBV5-1,.,TRBJ2-2,.,CASSPDTGELFF,TGCGCCAGCAGCCCCGACACCGGGGAGCTGTTTTTT
TRBV28,.,TRBJ1-2,.,CASSFSPTGLGNYGYTF,TGTGCCAGCAGTTTTTCTCCGACAGGTCTTGGAAACTATGGCTACACCTTC
TRBV9,.,TRBJ1-4,.,CASSPQSANEKLFF,TGTGCCAGCAGCCCCCAGTCAGCTAATGAAAAACTGTTTTTT
TRBV7-2,.,TRBJ2-7,few,CASGSGTYPYEQYF,TGTGCCAGCGGATCCGGGACATATCCCTACGAGCAGTACTTC
TRBV29-1,TRBD2,TRBJ2-7,.,CSAERGLAGGYEQYF,TGCAGCGCGGAAAGAGGACTAGCGGGAGGGTACGAGCAGTACTTC
TRBV9,.,TRBJ1-1,.,CASSVGARGDTEAFF,TGTGCCAGCAGCGTAGGAGCCAGGGGAGACACTGAAGCTTTCTTT
TRBV9,.,TRBJ1-2,few,CASSVLQGGNYGYTF,TGTGCCAGCAGCGTGCTTCAGGGAGGCAACTATGGCTACACCTTC
TRBV13,TRBD1,TRBJ2-3,.,CASSEDTRTGSDTQYF,TGTGCCAGCAGCGAAGATACTCGGACAGGTTCAGATACGCAGTATTTT
TRBV7-9,.,TRBJ2-2,.,CASSPPGAGELFF,TGTGCCAGCAGCCCCCCCGGGGCCGGGGAGCTGTTTTTT
TRBV9,.,TRBJ2-3,.,CASSVLGRPRGDTQYF,TGTGCCAGCAGCGTTCTTGGGCGGCCACGGGGAGATACGCAGTATTTT
TRBV19,.,TRBJ2-1,few,CASSLSGAYNEQFF,TGTGCCAGTAGTTTATCGGGGGCCTACAATGAGCAGTTCTTC
TRBV4-3,TRBD1,TRBJ1-2,.,CASSQGDRDFLYGYTF,TGCGCCAGCAGCCAGGGGGACAGGGACTTCCTCTATGGCTACACCTTC
TRBV27,.,TRBJ2-1,.,CASSFALQGIKQFF,TGTGCCAGCAGTTTCGCATTGCAGGGTATTAAGCAGTTCTTC
TRBV6-2/TRBV6-3,TRBD1,TRBJ2-7,few,CASSGRQQGYEQYF,TGTGCCAGCAGTGGCCGGCAACAGGGGTACGAGCAGTACTTC
TRBV11-1,TRBD2,TRBJ2-5,.,CASSLESGRGQETQYF,TGTGCCAGCAGCTTAGAGAGCGGGAGAGGGCAAGAGACCCAGTACTTC
TRBV28,TRBD1,TRBJ2-1,.,CASSRRTGGYNEQFF,TGTGCCAGCAGTCGACGGACAGGGGGATACAATGAGCAGTTCTTC
TRBV28,TRBD1,TRBJ1-1,.,CASSASGQGSTEAFF,TGTGCCAGCAGTGCCTCGGGACAGGGGAGCACTGAAGCTTTCTTT
TRBV7-3,TRBD1,TRBJ1-2,.,CASSPGTDNYGYTF,TGTGCCAGCAGCCCAGGGACAGACAACTATGGCTACACCTTC
TRBV2,TRBD2,TRBJ2-2,once,CASSVLAGDTGELFF,TGTGCCAGCAGTGTATTAGCGGGAGACACCGGGGAGCTGTTTTTT
TRBV7-6,.,TRBJ1-6,.,CASSPGGRRESPLHF,TGTGCCAGCAGCCCAGGTGGAAGGCGTGAGTCACCCCTCCACTTT
TRBV18,.,TRBJ1-1,.,CASSPKELGGSNTEAFF,TGTGCCAGCTCACCAAAGGAGTTGGGGGGATCGAACACTGAAGCTTTCTTT
TRBV5-6,TRBD2,TRBJ2-3,.,CASSLGLAGQRGDTQYF,TGTGCCAGCAGCTTGGGACTAGCGGGACAAAGAGGAGATACGCAGTATTTT
TRBV28,.,TRBJ2-5,.,CASSLAGIPRETQYF,TGTGCCAGCAGTTTGGCAGGGATCCCCAGGGAGACCCAGTACTTC
TRBV7-2,TRBD1,TRBJ1-5,.,CASSFQAGGAGQPQHF,TGTGCCAGCAGCTTTCAGGCAGGGGGCGCGGGTCAGCCCCAGCATTTT
TRBV19,TRBD1,TRBJ1-3,.,CASSPGTVGNTIYF,TGTGCCAGTAGTCCCGGGACAGTTGGAAACACCATATATTTT
TRBV9,.,TRBJ2-1,.,CASTLATGPYNEQFF,TGTGCCAGCACCCTAGCGACAGGGCCCTACAATGAGCAGTTCTTC
TRBV24-1,TRBD2,TRBJ2-3,once,CATSSRLAGGTDTQYF,TGTGCCACCAGTAGCCGACTAGCGGGAGGCACAGATACGCAGTATTTT
TRBV5-1,.,TRBJ1-2,.,CASSLDFGEGYTF,TGCGCCAGCAGCTTGGACTTCGGGGAGGGCTACACCTTC
TRBV6-5,TRBD2,TRBJ2-5,.,CASSLAGVGETQYF,TGTGCCAGCAGCCTAGCGGGAGTTGGAGAGACCCAGTACTTC
TRBV6-1,.,TRBJ2-1,.,CASSEDRQATNEQFF,TGTGCCAGCAGTGAAGACCGGCAGGCCACCAATGAGCAGTTCTTC
TRBV27,.,TRBJ1-4,.,CASSLSGGSNEKLFF,TGTGCCAGCAGTTTATCGGGGGGTTCCAATGAAAAACTGTTTTTT
TRBV29-1,TRBD2,TRBJ2-7,.,CSVEDTAGGPQEQYF,TGCAGCGTTGAAGATACAGCGGGAGGGCCCCAGGAGCAGTACTTC
TRBV7-2,TRBD1,TRBJ2-7,.,CASRLDRGPTYEQYF,TGTGCCAGCAGACTAGACAGGGGGCCCACCTACGAGCAGTACTTC
TRBV28,TRBD1,TRBJ2-1,once,CASSSGDSLDEQFF,TGTGCCAGCAGTTCAGGGGACAGCCTCGATGAGCAGTTCTTC
TRBV2,.,TRBJ1-5,.,CASSEQVIQPQHF,TGTGCCAGCAGTGAACAGGTGATCCAGCCCCAGCATTTT
TRBV28,.,TRBJ2-7,.,CASEGVIYEQYF,TGTGCCAGCGAAGGGGTTATCTACGAGCAGTACTTC
TRBV4-3,TRBD1,TRBJ1-4,once,CASSPYRDRLEKLFF,TGCGCCAGCAGCCCGTACCGGGACAGACTAGAAAAACTGTTTTTT
TRBV6-1,.,TRBJ1-2,once,CASSEWRAQGDGYTF,TGTGCCAGCAGTGAATGGAGAGCCCAGGGCGATGGCTACACCTTC
TRBV29-1,.,TRBJ1-5,.,CSVLAGGAGQPQHF,TGCAGCGTTCTAGCGGGGGGCGCGGGTCAGCCCCAGCATTTT
TRBV7-9,.,TRBJ1-6,.,CASSLGSGDLHF,TGTGCCAGCAGCTTAGGCAGCGGGGACCTCCACTTT